The sample holds a few counts of the clone carrying this T cell receptor (beta chain). V was clipped by 5 bases and J by 8 bases; unmatched bases: 10. The germline V gene has CDR1 KGHDR and CDR2 SFDVKD. This CDR3 spans 15 amino acids. This specimen belongs to a study of T-cell memory formation after mild COVID-19. TCRdb ran MiXCR on the 5' RACE reads and lists one entry per CDR3 protein. The sample holds roughly 400,000 distinct CDR3 sequences; about 24% are singletons and the top ten take around 8.7%. J is TRBJ2-2 and V is TRBV24-1; 7 nucleotides agree with TRBD1. Specimen: PBMCs or a T cell subset sorted from them (not recorded which). The receptor was derived from an adult woman who had mild COVID-19 (a few samples of this study predate the infection). Cell type and time point are not known. Written as DNA, the CDR3 is TGTGCCACCAGTGCCTCTGGACAGGTGGCTGGGGAGCTGTTTTTT. It codes for CATSASGQVAGELFF.